A selection of T cell receptor beta chains follows, all from one sample in a study of human T cells and chemical hapten exposure. One entry per CDR3 protein, called by TCRdb with MiXCR from the RACE reads. The data hold some 200,000 distinct CDR3 sequences, with about a fifth observed a single time. Specimen: whole blood, collected in connection with sensitization to the hapten diphenylcyclopropenone (DPC). The receptors here all came from a woman aged 50 to 60 with alopecia areata. Some clones in this sample may be carry-over from other donors' samples. Each CDR3 is given with its conserved first and last residue. The order of the fields is V gene, J gene, D gene, clone size, CDR3 DNA, CDR3 protein. D genes are given only for firm matches. Clone size is not always given. Where it is, it says once, few, many or a class for expanded clones.

v_gene: TRBV20-1; j_gene: TRBJ2-1; d_gene: TRBD2; abundance: many; CDR3nt: TGCAGTGCTAGAGGACTAGCGAGCTACAATGAGCAGTTCTTC; CDR3aa: CSARGLASYNEQFF
v_gene: TRBV21-1; j_gene: TRBJ2-1; d_gene: NA; abundance: NA; CDR3nt: TGTGCCAGCAGCAAAGTCGGCAGTGTCGCCTCCTACAATGAGCAGTTCTTC; CDR3aa: CASSKVGSVASYNEQFF
v_gene: TRBV6-4; j_gene: TRBJ2-1; d_gene: NA; abundance: NA; CDR3nt: TGTGCCAGCAAAGCGGAAGCCTCCTACAATGAGCAGTTCTTC; CDR3aa: CASKAEASYNEQFF
v_gene: TRBV5-1; j_gene: TRBJ2-7; d_gene: NA; abundance: many; CDR3nt: TGCGCCAGCAGCATTGGACAGTTCGACTATGCGGGGGAGCAGTACTTC; CDR3aa: CASSIGQFDYAGEQYF
v_gene: TRBV7-6; j_gene: TRBJ2-5; d_gene: TRBD2; abundance: few; CDR3nt: TGTGCCAGCAGCTCGACTAGCGGGATAGAAGAGACCCAGTACTTC; CDR3aa: CASSSTSGIEETQYF
v_gene: TRBV24-1; j_gene: TRBJ2-5; d_gene: NA; abundance: NA; CDR3nt: TGTGCCACCAGTGATTCCAGCCAAGAGACCCAGTACTTC; CDR3aa: CATSDSSQETQYF
v_gene: TRBV6-5; j_gene: TRBJ2-1; d_gene: NA; abundance: many; CDR3nt: TGTGCCAGCAGATCCACCGGGACCCAAGGTAACGAGCAGTTCTTC; CDR3aa: CASRSTGTQGNEQFF
v_gene: TRBV12-3/TRBV12-4; j_gene: TRBJ1-1; d_gene: NA; abundance: few; CDR3nt: TGTGCCAGCAGTTTGGAGTTGGGCACTGAAGCTTTCTTT; CDR3aa: CASSLELGTEAFF
v_gene: TRBV5-5; j_gene: TRBJ2-7; d_gene: TRBD1; abundance: many; CDR3nt: TGTGCCAGCAGCTTGGTTGCCAGGGGGCCTCCCTACGAGCAGTACTTC; CDR3aa: CASSLVARGPPYEQYF
v_gene: TRBV23-1; j_gene: TRBJ2-6; d_gene: NA; abundance: many; CDR3nt: TGCGCCAGCAGAAGCTCTGGGGCCAACGTCCTGACTTTC; CDR3aa: CASRSSGANVLTF